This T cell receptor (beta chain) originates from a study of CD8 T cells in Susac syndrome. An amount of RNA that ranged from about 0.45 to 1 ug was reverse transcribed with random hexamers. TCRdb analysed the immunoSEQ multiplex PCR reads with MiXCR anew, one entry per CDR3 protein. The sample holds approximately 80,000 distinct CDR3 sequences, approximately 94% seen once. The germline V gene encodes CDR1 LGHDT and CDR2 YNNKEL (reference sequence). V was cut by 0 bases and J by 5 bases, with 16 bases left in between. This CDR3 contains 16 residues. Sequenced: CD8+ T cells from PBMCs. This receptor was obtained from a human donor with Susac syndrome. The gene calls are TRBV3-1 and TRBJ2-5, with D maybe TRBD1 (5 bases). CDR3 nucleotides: TGTGCCAGCAGCCAAGAATACCCCCAGGGTTGCGAGACCCAGTACTTC. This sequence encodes CASSQEYPQGCETQYF.